This T cell receptor beta chain was sequenced in a study of blood T cell repertoires in COVID-19. Authors' processing steps: Reference gene primer amplification gave nucleated cell count estimates. Sequencing was performed with immunoSEQ multiplex PCR; in TCRdb, only in-frame clones are kept and a portion is missing. V and J calls and clone size come straight from that table; D and trimming were deduced from the DNA. The data show 250,000 to 300,000 clones, approximately 86% seen once. Unmatched junction bases numbered 4, after V lost 6 bases and J lost 2 bases. The CDR3 is made up of 14 amino acids. Germline CDR1 is LGHNA and CDR2 is YSLEER.

The specimen was peripheral blood. The chain couples TRBV4-3 to TRBJ1-2; 9 positions match TRBD1. The sequence derives from a man aged 25 to 40 with active or convalescent COVID-19. In DNA, the CDR3 is TGCGCCAGCAGACCTGGGACAGGGAACTATGGCTACACCTTC. Its protein product is CASRPGTGNYGYTF.